This TCR beta chain was found in a study of blood T cell repertoires in COVID-19 (dated by TCRdb to between 2020 and 2021). About the study as a whole: Collaborator samples came from the United States, Italy and Spain and covered acute and convalescent phases of COVID-19. Samples were obtained from the ongoing ImmuneRACE study (first 160 participants) and from roughly 1,300 subjects provided by 6 global collaborators. A de-identified subject ID, COVID-19 status, age in years and sex were almost always included in the sample metadata. The material from the prospective study consisted of cDNA or gDNA derived from T cells, B-cell-depleted T cells, or PBMCs. Where available, HLA class I and class II types were taken from metadata supplied by the sample provider and were not determined by assay-based typing. Deeply sampled blood TCRbeta repertoires from subjects exposed to, actively infected with, or recovered from COVID-19 were included in the dataset. The repertoires were made available in a free public database intended to serve as a resource for research on the immune response to SARS-CoV-2.

TCRbeta CDR3 regions were amplified from genomic DNA using the immunoSEQ Assay, a bias-controlled multiplex PCR. The paper's data handling went like this. Nucleated cell counts per sample were estimated from amplification of reference gene primers within the assay. To quantify the absolute abundance of each unique TCRbeta CDR3 rearrangement, sequence reads were collapsed and filtered. For each sample, productive Simpson clonality was calculated as the square root of Simpson's diversity index across productive rearrangements. TCRdb obtained this table from immuneACCESS and retained in-frame rearrangements with V and J assigned. These tables miss some clones; where compared with another copy, unresolved V genes account for less than half of the shortfall, and the remainder is unexplained. V and J calls and clone size are given by that table; D and trimming were obtained from the DNA. Present in this sample are 150,000 to 200,000 clones, roughly 80% of which were seen just once. The ten top clones hold approximately 7.7% of the sample.

In the prospective study, participants were about 18 to 90 years old, resided in 24 geographic areas of the United States, and were enrolled through a virtual design. Cohort assignment in the prospective study relied on participant-reported clinical history from a screening survey and a study questionnaire. For ImmuneRACE Cohort 3, a participant was defined as recovered based on two consecutive negative NP/OP PCR tests, clearance by a healthcare professional, or resolution of symptoms. Each participant in the prospective study had whole blood, serum and a nasopharyngeal or oropharyngeal swab collected by mobile phlebotomists. Over an approximately two-month period, participants in the prospective study had the option of providing additional blood draws and questionnaires. Before DNA extraction, blood samples from the prospective study were shipped at room temperature or frozen. The CDR3 covers 14 residues, taking in both the cysteine and the phenylalanine. Only the CDR3 region is kept as DNA, spanning 42 bases read in frame from base 1. V is reduced by 5 bases and J by 0 bases, leaving a spacing of 7 bases between them. CDR1 and CDR2 are read off the germline V gene (reference sequence) as LNHDA and SQIVND.

What the research found in general, with its limitations: Clinical and demographic metadata were provided uncurated, with the amount varying by source and participant.

On this clone itself: Its cognate antigen has yet to be identified. The input lacks base qualities; no much larger clone sits a single base away.

The chain links TRBV19 with TRBJ2-2, with TRBD1 as a weak D call on 6 bases. The sequence was collected from a woman aged 45-59 years who had recovered from COVID-19. Sequencing input: PBMCs or T cells enriched from blood (not recorded which). CDR3 sequence: CASSGQTNTGELFF. The DNA sequence reads TGTGCCAGTAGTGGACAGACGAACACCGGGGAGCTGTTTTTT. Reference TRBV19 and TRBJ2-2 genes cover what lies past the CDR3, so the full variable domain is DGGITQSPKYLFRKEGQNVTLSCEQNLNHDAMYWYRQDPGQGLRLIYYSQIVNDFQKGDIAEGYSVSREKKESFPLTVTSAQKNPTAFYLCASSGQTNTGELFFGEGSRLTVL.